The following is a T cell receptor (beta chain) sequence with its context. This sample was taken from a study of cytomegalovirus exposure and HLA in healthy donors. The primer mix had 60 Vbeta and 13 Jbeta primers. TCRdb's copy holds only in-frame clones and misses some; the assay was immunoSEQ multiplex PCR. The top ten clones hold around 4% of a sample with tens of thousands of clones, 65% to 90% of them seen once. Looked up from germline, CDR1 is MGHRA and CDR2 is YSYEKL. This CDR3 has 17 residues. The V and J ends lost 2 bases and 4 bases respectively, with 20 bases between them. Specimen: PBMCs. This clonotype originated in a man under 40 in good health and CMV-seronegative. This chain connects TRBV4-1 to TRBJ1-2; D not resolved. The chain's CDR3 is CASSQLAMTFPSYGYTF. In DNA, the CDR3 is TGCGCCAGCAGCCAATTAGCCATGACTTTCCCATCCTATGGCTACACCTTC.